This T cell receptor delta chain was profiled in a study of gamma-delta T cells after stem cell transplantation. TCRdb reran clone calling via CATT on the RT-PCR reads. The sample yields about 2,500 delta-chain clones, approximately 29% seen once. The CDR3 runs to 14 residues. Per germline, CDR1 GEAIGNYY and CDR2 EKD. Trimming removed 4 bases from V and 2 bases from J, with 13 bases in between. This clone counts as large. Sequencing was carried out using gamma-delta T cells. The source of this sequence is a human donor. It is not recorded whose cells these are; they may come from a transplant donor. V is TRDV2 and J is TRDJ1; D possibly corresponds to TRDD3 (6 bases). The CDR3 DNA reads TGTGCCTGTGATCAACTGGGAACGACCGATAAACTCATCTTT. Its protein product is CACDQLGTTDKLIF.